Listed below are T cell receptor beta chains from one sample, sequenced in a study of early T cells in non-severe SARS-CoV-2 infection. Each CDR3 protein gets one entry after TCRdb re-called the 5' RACE reads with MiXCR. The table shows tens of thousands of distinct CDR3 sequences, with approximately 14% occurring only once. Sequencing used whole blood. The receptors shown here come from an adult who was a healthcare worker with PCR-confirmed SARS-CoV-2 infection or an uninfected control (not recorded which). CDR3s include the opening cysteine and the closing phenylalanine or tryptophan. Each record gives: V gene, CDR3 length, J gene, clone size, D gene, CDR3 protein, CDR3 DNA. A D gene is named only where the DNA matches it firmly. Size is stated for part of the rows, as once, few or many counts, or as a class when the clone is expanded.

V gene: TRBV20-1
CDR3 length: 15
J gene: TRBJ2-7
clone size: NA
D gene: TRBD2
CDR3 protein: CSARRASGRFYEQYF
CDR3 DNA: TGCAGTGCCCGCAGGGCTAGCGGGAGGTTCTACGAGCAGTACTTC

V gene: TRBV29-1
CDR3 length: 11
J gene: TRBJ1-1
clone size: few
D gene: NA
CDR3 protein: CSAGQNTEAFF
CDR3 DNA: TGCAGCGCCGGACAGAACACTGAAGCTTTCTTT

V gene: TRBV20-1
CDR3 length: 18
J gene: TRBJ2-3
clone size: few
D gene: TRBD2
CDR3 protein: CSARGASGRRIRTDTQYF
CDR3 DNA: TGCAGTGCTAGAGGAGCCAGCGGGAGAAGGATACGAACAGATACGCAGTATTTT

V gene: TRBV6-4
CDR3 length: 11
J gene: TRBJ2-7
clone size: few
D gene: NA
CDR3 protein: CASSPFREQYF
CDR3 DNA: TGTGCCAGCAGTCCGTTCAGGGAGCAGTACTTC

V gene: TRBV7-8
CDR3 length: 17
J gene: TRBJ2-7
clone size: many
D gene: TRBD1
CDR3 protein: CASSLFTTGTGSYEQYF
CDR3 DNA: TGTGCCAGCAGCCTTTTTACTACCGGGACAGGGTCCTACGAGCAGTACTTC

V gene: TRBV3-1
CDR3 length: 14
J gene: TRBJ1-2
clone size: many
D gene: NA
CDR3 protein: CASSRRSSNYGYTF
CDR3 DNA: TGTGCCAGCAGCCGACGGAGTTCTAACTATGGCTACACCTTC

V gene: TRBV29-1
CDR3 length: 11
J gene: TRBJ2-3
clone size: NA
D gene: NA
CDR3 protein: CSTGDTDTQYF
CDR3 DNA: TGCAGCACCGGGGACACAGATACGCAGTATTTT

V gene: TRBV12-3/TRBV12-4
CDR3 length: 17
J gene: TRBJ2-7
clone size: NA
D gene: TRBD2
CDR3 protein: CASSSGTSGRRSYEQYF
CDR3 DNA: TGTGCCAGCAGTTCCGGGACTAGCGGGAGGAGGTCCTACGAGCAGTACTTC

V gene: TRBV29-1
CDR3 length: 15
J gene: TRBJ2-4
clone size: NA
D gene: NA
CDR3 protein: CSVDGLFGAKNIQYF
CDR3 DNA: TGCAGCGTTGATGGACTCTTCGGAGCCAAAAACATTCAGTACTTC

V gene: TRBV25-1
CDR3 length: 13
J gene: TRBJ1-2
clone size: NA
D gene: NA
CDR3 protein: CASSEWGAYGYTF
CDR3 DNA: TGTGCCAGCAGTGAATGGGGGGCCTATGGCTACACCTTC

V gene: TRBV20-1
CDR3 length: 12
J gene: TRBJ2-7
clone size: many
D gene: NA
CDR3 protein: CSARGRKYEQYF
CDR3 DNA: TGCAGTGCTAGAGGGAGAAAATACGAGCAGTACTTC

V gene: TRBV11-2
CDR3 length: 15
J gene: TRBJ2-5
clone size: few
D gene: TRBD1
CDR3 protein: CASSAGQGPGETQYF
CDR3 DNA: TGTGCCAGCAGCGCGGGACAGGGGCCAGGGGAGACCCAGTACTTC

V gene: TRBV9
CDR3 length: 15
J gene: TRBJ2-2
clone size: few
D gene: TRBD2
CDR3 protein: CASRREGTNTGELFF
CDR3 DNA: TGTGCCAGCAGGCGGGAGGGTACGAACACCGGGGAGCTGTTTTTT

V gene: TRBV7-9
CDR3 length: 14
J gene: TRBJ2-3
clone size: NA
D gene: TRBD2
CDR3 protein: CATGTSGNTDTQYF
CDR3 DNA: TGTGCCACTGGGACTAGCGGGAACACAGATACGCAGTATTTT

V gene: TRBV12-5
CDR3 length: 15
J gene: TRBJ2-7
clone size: NA
D gene: TRBD1
CDR3 protein: CASGHPGTGTYEQYF
CDR3 DNA: TGTGCTAGTGGGCATCCCGGGACAGGGACCTACGAGCAGTACTTC

V gene: TRBV3-1
CDR3 length: 13
J gene: TRBJ2-7
clone size: NA
D gene: NA
CDR3 protein: CASSQDRVDEQYF
CDR3 DNA: TGTGCCAGCAGCCAAGATCGAGTGGACGAGCAGTACTTC

V gene: TRBV9
CDR3 length: 16
J gene: TRBJ1-2
clone size: few
D gene: NA
CDR3 protein: CASTDPTGKKSYGYTF
CDR3 DNA: TGTGCCAGCACTGATCCGACGGGGAAGAAAAGCTATGGCTACACCTTC

V gene: TRBV27
CDR3 length: 11
J gene: TRBJ2-7
clone size: NA
D gene: NA
CDR3 protein: CASSFENEQYF
CDR3 DNA: TGTGCCAGCAGTTTCGAGAACGAGCAGTACTTC

V gene: TRBV5-1
CDR3 length: 16
J gene: TRBJ2-1
clone size: many
D gene: TRBD2
CDR3 protein: CASSSGLAGSYNEQFF
CDR3 DNA: TGCGCCAGCAGCTCGGGACTAGCGGGTTCCTACAATGAGCAGTTCTTC

V gene: TRBV2
CDR3 length: 14
J gene: TRBJ2-2
clone size: few
D gene: NA
CDR3 protein: CASCLTRNTGELFF
CDR3 DNA: TGTGCCAGCTGTTTGACTAGAAACACCGGGGAGCTGTTTTTT

V gene: TRBV5-6
CDR3 length: 15
J gene: TRBJ2-2
clone size: few
D gene: NA
CDR3 protein: CASSLGQVVTGELFF
CDR3 DNA: TGTGCCAGCAGCTTGGGACAGGTAGTCACCGGGGAGCTGTTTTTT

V gene: TRBV6-6
CDR3 length: 15
J gene: TRBJ2-2
clone size: few
D gene: NA
CDR3 protein: CASSPEGGVGGELFF
CDR3 DNA: TGTGCCAGCAGCCCCGAAGGGGGAGTCGGCGGGGAGCTGTTTTTT

V gene: TRBV28
CDR3 length: 13
J gene: TRBJ1-1
clone size: NA
D gene: TRBD1
CDR3 protein: CAIQTGVNTEAFF
CDR3 DNA: TGTGCCATCCAGACAGGGGTGAACACTGAAGCTTTCTTT

V gene: TRBV12-3/TRBV12-4
CDR3 length: 12
J gene: TRBJ2-7
clone size: NA
D gene: NA
CDR3 protein: CASSPALWEQYF
CDR3 DNA: TGTGCCAGCAGTCCAGCCCTCTGGGAGCAGTACTTC

V gene: TRBV20-1
CDR3 length: 13
J gene: TRBJ2-7
clone size: few
D gene: NA
CDR3 protein: CSASQGSSNEQYF
CDR3 DNA: TGCAGTGCTAGCCAAGGGTCATCGAACGAGCAGTACTTC

V gene: TRBV27
CDR3 length: 14
J gene: TRBJ2-3
clone size: NA
D gene: TRBD2
CDR3 protein: CASSLPGLSDTQYF
CDR3 DNA: TGTGCCAGCAGTTTACCGGGACTAAGTGATACGCAGTATTTT

V gene: TRBV29-1
CDR3 length: 14
J gene: TRBJ1-2
clone size: NA
D gene: TRBD1
CDR3 protein: CSAGQGRGHYGYTF
CDR3 DNA: TGCAGCGCCGGACAGGGGAGGGGTCACTATGGCTACACCTTC

V gene: TRBV7-9
CDR3 length: 13
J gene: TRBJ2-5
clone size: few
D gene: NA
CDR3 protein: CASSPFPEETQYF
CDR3 DNA: TGTGCCAGCAGCCCCTTCCCCGAAGAGACCCAGTACTTC

V gene: TRBV30
CDR3 length: 13
J gene: TRBJ1-1
clone size: few
D gene: NA
CDR3 protein: CASAPGPYTEAFF
CDR3 DNA: TGTGCCTCAGCCCCCGGGCCATACACTGAAGCTTTCTTT

V gene: TRBV7-9
CDR3 length: 17
J gene: TRBJ1-5
clone size: NA
D gene: NA
CDR3 protein: CASSLGAGDFSNQPQHF
CDR3 DNA: TGTGCCAGCAGCTTAGGGGCAGGTGACTTCAGCAATCAGCCCCAGCATTTT

V gene: TRBV29-1
CDR3 length: 16
J gene: TRBJ2-2
clone size: once
D gene: TRBD1
CDR3 protein: CSVETGTVGNTGELFF
CDR3 DNA: TGCAGCGTAGAGACAGGGACGGTAGGAAACACCGGGGAGCTGTTTTTT

V gene: TRBV5-1
CDR3 length: 16
J gene: TRBJ1-4
clone size: few
D gene: NA
CDR3 protein: CASSLRSGRIDEKLFF
CDR3 DNA: TGCGCCAGCAGCCTGCGTTCGGGACGGATCGATGAAAAACTGTTTTTT

V gene: TRBV28
CDR3 length: 14
J gene: TRBJ2-7
clone size: many
D gene: TRBD2
CDR3 protein: CASSPVGGEDEQYF
CDR3 DNA: TGTGCCAGCAGTCCCGTCGGGGGGGAGGACGAGCAGTACTTC

V gene: TRBV3-1
CDR3 length: 15
J gene: TRBJ2-5
clone size: NA
D gene: NA
CDR3 protein: CASSLITRALGTQYF
CDR3 DNA: TGTGCCAGCAGCCTCATAACCCGGGCGCTTGGGACCCAGTACTTC

V gene: TRBV2
CDR3 length: 16
J gene: TRBJ2-1
clone size: few
D gene: TRBD2
CDR3 protein: CASSENGLAGVNEQFF
CDR3 DNA: TGTGCCAGCAGTGAGAATGGACTAGCGGGAGTAAATGAGCAGTTCTTC

V gene: TRBV29-1
CDR3 length: 13
J gene: TRBJ2-2
clone size: NA
D gene: NA
CDR3 protein: CSVEGHNTGELFF
CDR3 DNA: TGCAGCGTTGAAGGACATAACACCGGGGAGCTGTTTTTT

V gene: TRBV9
CDR3 length: 11
J gene: TRBJ1-2
clone size: many
D gene: NA
CDR3 protein: CASSSRNGYTF
CDR3 DNA: TGTGCCAGCAGCTCCCGGAATGGCTACACCTTC